This TCR beta chain was sequenced in a study of identical twins' blood T cells. Reared together, all three twin pairs probably met the same infectious agents and vaccines. This clonotype was counted once. Its target is unknown. Overall study findings and caveats: Out-of-frame TCRbeta clonotypes reportedly had markedly more similar V usage in twins than unrelated donors.

One entry per CDR3 protein results from TCRdb running MiXCR on the 5' RACE reads. The top ten clones hold more than 5.5% of a sample with hundreds of thousands of distinct CDR3 sequences, roughly 30% of them seen once. This CDR3 is built from 14 residues. Germline values: CDR1 SEHNR, CDR2 FQNEAQ (reference sequence). The V end was cut by 11 bases, the J end by 13 bases, with 24 bases between. The TCR comes from a woman aged 18-55 years in good health. The gene calls are TRBV7-9 and TRBJ1-6, with TRBD1 as a possible D gene (6 bases). The sequenced material came from PBMCs. The CDR3, as DNA: TGTGCCGGCAAGAACCAGACAGGACCTGCTCCCCTCCACTTT. Translated: CAGKNQTGPAPLHF. Full variable domain (outside the CDR3, taken from reference TRBV7-9 and TRBJ1-6): DTGVSQNPRHKITKRGQNVTFRCDPISEHNRLYWYRQTLGQGPEFLTYFQNEAQLEKSRLLSDRFSAERPKGSFSTLEIQRTEQGDSAMYLCAGKNQTGPAPLHFGNGTRLTVT.